The rows below give T cell receptor beta chains drawn from one sample of a study of cytomegalovirus exposure and HLA in healthy donors. Sequencing used immunoSEQ multiplex PCR; TCRdb keeps in-frame clones, though not all of them. The sample carries about 160,000 clones, approximately 79% recorded once. What was sequenced was PBMCs. These receptors were taken from a man aged 40-55 years in good health and CMV-seronegative. CDR3s include the opening cysteine and the closing phenylalanine or tryptophan. A D gene is named only where the DNA matches it firmly. Clone size is not always given. Where it is, it says once, few, many or a class for expanded clones.

CASSSTTGGSYGYTF TGTGCCAGCAGTTCCACGACAGGGGGCAGTTATGGCTACACCTTC . TRBJ1-2 TRBD1 15 TRBV28
CASSVSQAIGTGELFF TGTGCCAGCAGCGTTTCGCAGGCTATCGGAACCGGGGAGCTGTTTTTT few TRBJ2-2 . 16 TRBV9
CATLGGPHYGYTF TGTGCCACCCTGGGGGGGCCCCACTATGGCTACACCTTC . TRBJ1-2 . 13 TRBV28
CASSLELRGLGGYTF TGTGCCAGCAGCTTAGAGTTACGAGGACTGGGAGGCTACACCTTC . TRBJ1-2 . 15 TRBV7-2
CASSLFRVYRPLAGVGEQYF TGTGCCAGCAGTTTATTTCGGGTATACCGTCCACTAGCGGGAGTTGGCGAGCAGTACTTC few TRBJ2-7 TRBD2 20 TRBV28
CAISLLAGETDTQYF TGTGCCATCAGTCTATTAGCGGGAGAAACAGATACGCAGTATTTT once TRBJ2-3 TRBD2 15 TRBV10-3
CASNGESNYGYTF TGTGCCAGCAACGGAGAATCTAACTATGGCTACACCTTC . TRBJ1-2 . 13 TRBV2
CASSPLAGGYTDTQYF TGTGCCAGCTCACCCTTAGCGGGAGGGTACACAGATACGCAGTATTTT . TRBJ2-3 TRBD2 16 TRBV18
CASSARDSSWSTEAFF TGTGCCAGCAGCGCAAGGGACAGCTCCTGGTCGACTGAAGCTTTCTTT . TRBJ1-1 TRBD1 16 TRBV9
CASSPTGAPTGELFF TGTGCCAGCAGCCCCACAGGGGCGCCCACCGGGGAGCTGTTTTTT . TRBJ2-2 TRBD1 15 TRBV7-9
CASSLGLAGMDTQYF TGTGCCAGCAGCTTAGGACTAGCGGGAATGGATACGCAGTATTTT . TRBJ2-3 TRBD2 15 TRBV7-2
CASSMTEGGTQYF TGTGCCAGCAGCATGACGGAAGGGGGGACCCAGTACTTC . TRBJ2-5 . 13 TRBV5-4
CASRLRGRPYEQYF TGTGCCAGCAGGTTAAGGGGGCGCCCCTACGAGCAGTACTTC . TRBJ2-7 TRBD1 14 TRBV6-5
CASSQGLAGAGETQYF TGCGCCAGCAGCCAAGGCCTGGCGGGAGCTGGGGAGACCCAGTACTTC few TRBJ2-5 TRBD2 16 TRBV4-3
CASSRRPITDTQYF TGTGCCAGCAGTCGGAGGCCAATCACAGATACGCAGTATTTT . TRBJ2-3 . 14 TRBV2
CAILDLAGKTDTQYF TGTGCCATTCTCGATTTAGCGGGAAAGACAGATACGCAGTATTTT . TRBJ2-3 TRBD2 15 TRBV28
CASSWQGEENEKLFF TGCGCCAGCAGCTGGCAAGGGGAGGAAAACGAAAAACTGTTTTTT . TRBJ1-4 . 15 TRBV5-1
CAWTPWDSNTGELFF TGTGCCTGGACCCCCTGGGACTCTAACACCGGGGAGCTGTTTTTT . TRBJ2-2 . 15 TRBV30
CASSLAGQGAHQPQHF TGTGCCAGCAGCTTAGCGGGACAGGGGGCCCATCAGCCCCAGCATTTT . TRBJ1-5 TRBD1 16 TRBV13
CASSFYARETQYF TGTGCCAGCAGTTTCTACGCTCGGGAGACCCAGTACTTC . TRBJ2-5 . 13 TRBV28
CAISEFSGRVYYDVEQFF TGTGCCATCAGTGAGTTTAGCGGGAGGGTATACTACGATGTGGAGCAGTTCTTC . TRBJ2-1 TRBD2 18 TRBV10-3
CASRTGGTGTEAFF TGTGCCAGCCGTACAGGGGGAACCGGCACTGAAGCTTTCTTT . TRBJ1-1 TRBD1 14 TRBV19
CASSLALGANTYEQYF TGTGCCAGCAGCTTAGCGTTGGGGGCCAATACCTACGAGCAGTACTTC . TRBJ2-7 . 16 TRBV7-8
CASRGNSGRHNEQFF TGTGCCAGCAGGGGAAATAGCGGGAGACACAATGAGCAGTTCTTC . TRBJ2-1 TRBD2 15 TRBV2
CASSSLQRSLHEQFF TGTGCCAGCAGTTCCCTCCAGCGGAGCCTACATGAGCAGTTCTTC . TRBJ2-1 . 15 TRBV28
CASSFSDSWNQPQHF TGTGCCAGCAGTTTTTCTGACAGCTGGAATCAGCCCCAGCATTTT . TRBJ1-5 . 15 TRBV28
CASSLEGGGEKLFF TGTGCCAGCAGCTTAGAAGGGGGCGGTGAAAAACTGTTTTTT few TRBJ1-4 TRBD1 14 TRBV7-2
CASSFGRRITPYTEAFF TGTGCCAGCAGCTTTGGGCGCCGGATAACCCCGTACACTGAAGCTTTCTTT . TRBJ1-1 . 17 TRBV7-9
CASSLVASGGSYEQYF TGCGCCAGCAGCTTGGTCGCTAGCGGGGGCTCCTACGAGCAGTACTTC . TRBJ2-7 TRBD2 16 TRBV5-1
CAWRDRGNQPQHF TGTGCCTGGAGGGACAGGGGGAATCAGCCCCAGCATTTT . TRBJ1-5 TRBD1 13 TRBV30
CASSRRDRANTEAFF TGCGCCAGCAGTCGAAGGGACAGGGCGAACACTGAAGCTTTCTTT . TRBJ1-1 TRBD1 15 TRBV23-1
CASSVVTSGRGEQFF TGTGCCAGCAGCGTAGTGACTAGCGGGAGGGGTGAGCAGTTCTTC . TRBJ2-1 TRBD2 15 TRBV9
CASSGGATNTGELFF TGTGCCAGCTCTGGCGGGGCTACGAACACCGGGGAGCTGTTTTTT . TRBJ2-2 . 15 TRBV7-2
CASGGGGREQYF TGTGCCAGCGGCGGGGGGGGTCGCGAGCAGTACTTC . TRBJ2-7 TRBD2 12 TRBV7-8
CASSGSSKAFF TGTGCCAGTTCAGGGTCGTCTAAAGCTTTCTTT . TRBJ1-1 . 11 TRBV19
CASSWASGSRYEQYF TGTGCCAGCAGCTGGGCTAGCGGGAGTCGATACGAGCAGTACTTC . TRBJ2-7 TRBD2 15 TRBV11-2
CASSGRAGVAKNIQYF TGTGCCAGCAGCGGAAGAGCAGGGGTGGCCAAAAACATTCAGTACTTC . TRBJ2-4 . 16 TRBV14
CASSPRQGGPYEQYF TGTGCCAGCAGCCCGAGACAGGGTGGCCCCTACGAGCAGTACTTC . TRBJ2-7 TRBD1 15 TRBV7-2
CASSSAGSNGYTF TGTGCCAGCAGCTCGGCAGGGTCTAATGGCTACACCTTC . TRBJ1-2 . 13 TRBV7-8
CAISESLTPSNNEQFF TGTGCCATCAGTGAGTCCCTCACCCCTAGCAACAATGAGCAGTTCTTC . TRBJ2-1 . 16 TRBV10-3
CASRTSGRDEQFF TGTGCCAGCAGGACTAGCGGGAGAGATGAGCAGTTCTTC . TRBJ2-1 TRBD2 13 TRBV7-2
CASGLTGTGRRGSIGEQFF TGTGCTAGTGGCCTCACCGGGACAGGGCGGCGCGGGAGTATCGGTGAGCAGTTCTTC few TRBJ2-1 TRBD1 19 TRBV12-5